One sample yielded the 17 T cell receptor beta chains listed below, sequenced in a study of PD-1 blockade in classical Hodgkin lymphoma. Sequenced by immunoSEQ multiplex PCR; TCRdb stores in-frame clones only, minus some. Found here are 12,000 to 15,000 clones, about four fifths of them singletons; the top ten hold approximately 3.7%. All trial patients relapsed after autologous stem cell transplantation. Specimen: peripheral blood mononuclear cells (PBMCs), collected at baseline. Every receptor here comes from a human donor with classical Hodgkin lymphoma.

The CDR3 DNA sequence: TGTGCCAGCAGTTACCTCCGAGACACCGGGGAGCTGTTTTTT. It yields the protein CASSYLRDTGELFF. The rearrangement links TRBV6-6 to TRBJ2-2; D is unresolved. The V end was cut by 2 bases, the J end by 3 bases, with 7 bases between. The germline V gene has CDR1 MNHNY and CDR2 SVGAGI (reference sequence). There are 14 residues in the CDR3.

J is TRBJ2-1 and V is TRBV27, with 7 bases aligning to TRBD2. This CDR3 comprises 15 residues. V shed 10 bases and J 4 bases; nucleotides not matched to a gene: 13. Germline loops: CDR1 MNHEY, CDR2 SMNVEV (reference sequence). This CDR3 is CAIERSGVGYNEQFF. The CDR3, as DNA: TGTGCCATCGAAAGGAGCGGGGTGGGTTACAATGAGCAGTTCTTC.

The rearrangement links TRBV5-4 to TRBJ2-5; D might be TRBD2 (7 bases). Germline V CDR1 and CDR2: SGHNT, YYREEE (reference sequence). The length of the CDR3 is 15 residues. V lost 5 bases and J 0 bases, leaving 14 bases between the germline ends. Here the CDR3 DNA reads TGTGCCAGCAGTGGGGGGGGCAGGTACCAAGAGACCCAGTACTTC. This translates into CASSGGGRYQETQYF. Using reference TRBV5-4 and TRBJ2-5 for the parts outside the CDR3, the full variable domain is ETGVTQSPTHLIKTRGQQVTLRCSSQSGHNTVSWYQQALGQGPQFIFQYYREEENGRGNFPPRFSGLQFPNYSSELNVNALELDDSALYLCASSGGGRYQETQYFGPGTRLLVL.

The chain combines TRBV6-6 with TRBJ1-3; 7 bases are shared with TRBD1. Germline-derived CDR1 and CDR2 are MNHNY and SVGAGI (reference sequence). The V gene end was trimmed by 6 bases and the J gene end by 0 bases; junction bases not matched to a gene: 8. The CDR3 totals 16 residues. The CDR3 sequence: CASRLQGLGSGNTIYF. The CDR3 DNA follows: TGTGCCAGCAGACTACAGGGGTTGGGCTCTGGAAACACCATATATTTT.

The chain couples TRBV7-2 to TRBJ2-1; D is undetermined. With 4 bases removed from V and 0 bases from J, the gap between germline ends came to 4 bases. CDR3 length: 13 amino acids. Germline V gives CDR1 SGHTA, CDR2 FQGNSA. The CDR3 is CASSSTSYNEQFF. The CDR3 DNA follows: TGTGCCAGCAGCTCGACCTCCTACAATGAGCAGTTCTTC.

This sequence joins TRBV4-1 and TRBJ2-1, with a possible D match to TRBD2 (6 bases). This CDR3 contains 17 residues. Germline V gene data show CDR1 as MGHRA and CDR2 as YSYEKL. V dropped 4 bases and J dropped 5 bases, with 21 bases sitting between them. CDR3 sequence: CASSRRQFSGRDNEQFF. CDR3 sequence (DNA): TGCGCCAGCAGCCGCCGACAGTTTAGCGGAAGGGACAATGAGCAGTTCTTC.

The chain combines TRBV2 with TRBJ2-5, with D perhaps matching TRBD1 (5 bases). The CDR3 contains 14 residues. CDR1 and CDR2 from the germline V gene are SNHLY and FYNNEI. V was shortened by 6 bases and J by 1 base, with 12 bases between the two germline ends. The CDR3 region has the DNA TGTGCCAGCAGCCGACAGAGTAGCCAAGAGACCCAGTACTTC. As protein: CASSRQSSQETQYF.

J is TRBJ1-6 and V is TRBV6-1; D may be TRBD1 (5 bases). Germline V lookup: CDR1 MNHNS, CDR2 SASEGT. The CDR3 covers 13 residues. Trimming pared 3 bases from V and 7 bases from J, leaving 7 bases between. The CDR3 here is CASSDRENSPLHF. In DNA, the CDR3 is TGTGCCAGCAGTGACAGGGAGAATTCACCCCTCCACTTT.

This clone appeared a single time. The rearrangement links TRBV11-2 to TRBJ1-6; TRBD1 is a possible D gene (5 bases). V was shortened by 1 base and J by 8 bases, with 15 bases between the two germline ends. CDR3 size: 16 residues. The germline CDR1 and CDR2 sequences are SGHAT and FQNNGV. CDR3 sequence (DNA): TGTGCCAGCAGCTTAGGGGGACGGCTGGTCCATTCACCCCTCCACTTT. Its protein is CASSLGGRLVHSPLHF.

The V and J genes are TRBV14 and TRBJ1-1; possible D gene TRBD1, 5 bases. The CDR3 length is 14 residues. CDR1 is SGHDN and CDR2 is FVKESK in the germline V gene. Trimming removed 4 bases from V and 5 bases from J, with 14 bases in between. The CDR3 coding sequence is TGTGCCAGCAGCCTATGGGGGGAAGGGACTGAAGCTTTCTTT. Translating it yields CASSLWGEGTEAFF.

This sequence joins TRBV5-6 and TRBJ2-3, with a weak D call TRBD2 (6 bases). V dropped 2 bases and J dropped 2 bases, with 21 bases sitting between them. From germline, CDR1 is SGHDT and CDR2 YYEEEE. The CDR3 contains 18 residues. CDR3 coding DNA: TGTGCCAGCAGCTTCGGCGGTGGGGCCCAGCGGGCCACAGATACGCAGTATTTT. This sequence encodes CASSFGGGAQRATDTQYF.

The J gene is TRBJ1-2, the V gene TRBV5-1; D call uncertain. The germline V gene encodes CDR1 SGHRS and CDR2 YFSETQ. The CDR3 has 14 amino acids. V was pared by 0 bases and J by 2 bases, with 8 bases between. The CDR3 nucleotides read TGCGCCAGCAGCTTGGGAGAACGCAACTATGGCTACACCTTC. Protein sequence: CASSLGERNYGYTF. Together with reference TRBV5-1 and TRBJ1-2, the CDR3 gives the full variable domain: KAGVTQTPRYLIKTRGQQVTLSCSPISGHRSVSWYQQTPGQGLQFLFEYFSETQRNKGNFPGRFSGRQFSNSRSEMNVSTLELGDSALYLCASSLGERNYGYTFGSGTRLTVV.

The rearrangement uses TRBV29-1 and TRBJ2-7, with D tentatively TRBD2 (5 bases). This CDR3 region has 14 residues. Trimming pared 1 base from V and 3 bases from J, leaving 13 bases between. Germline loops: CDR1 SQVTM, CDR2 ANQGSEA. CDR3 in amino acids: CSVEGLDGNYEQYF. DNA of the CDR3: TGCAGCGTTGAAGGATTGGACGGGAACTACGAGCAGTACTTC.

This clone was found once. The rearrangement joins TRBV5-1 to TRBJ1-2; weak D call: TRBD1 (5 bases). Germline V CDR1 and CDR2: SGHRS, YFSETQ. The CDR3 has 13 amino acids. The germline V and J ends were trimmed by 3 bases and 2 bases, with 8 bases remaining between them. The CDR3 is CASSSGGNYGYTF. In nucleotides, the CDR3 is TGCGCCAGCAGCTCGGGGGGAAACTATGGCTACACCTTC.

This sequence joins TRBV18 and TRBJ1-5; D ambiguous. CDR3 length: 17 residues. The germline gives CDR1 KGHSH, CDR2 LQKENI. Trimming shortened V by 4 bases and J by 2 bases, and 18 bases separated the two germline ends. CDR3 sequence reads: CASSQSGVGIGNQPQHF. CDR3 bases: TGTGCCAGCTCACAATCCGGGGTCGGGATCGGCAATCAGCCCCAGCATTTT.

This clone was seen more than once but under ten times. The CDR3 loop reads CASRLPSAGGPGEQYF. The CDR3 DNA sequence: TGTGCCAGCAGGTTGCCTTCGGCAGGGGGCCCTGGGGAGCAGTACTTC. V is TRBV28 and J is TRBJ2-7; the match to TRBD1 covers 8 bases. Looked up from germline, CDR1 is MDHEN and CDR2 is SYDVKM. The CDR3 covers 16 residues. V shed 6 bases and J 7 bases; nucleotides not matched to a gene: 17. Full variable domain (remainder filled in from reference TRBV28 and TRBJ2-7): DVKVTQSSRYLVKRTGEKVFLECVQDMDHENMFWYRQDPGLGLRLIYFSYDVKMKEKGDIPEGYSVSREKKERFSLILESASTNQTSMYLCASRLPSAGGPGEQYFGPGTRLTVT.

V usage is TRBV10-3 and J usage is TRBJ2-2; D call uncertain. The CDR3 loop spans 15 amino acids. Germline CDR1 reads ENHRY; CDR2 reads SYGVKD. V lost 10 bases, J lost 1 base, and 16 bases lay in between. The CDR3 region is CASHQAAVNTGELFF. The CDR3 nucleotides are TGTGCCAGCCACCAGGCGGCGGTGAACACCGGGGAGCTGTTTTTT.